Listed here are 4 T cell receptor beta chains from one sample, sequenced in a study of CD8+CD57+ T cells in acquired aplastic anemia. Profiling that covered TCR beta VDJ and CDR3 relied on genomic DNA as its template. One entry per CDR3 protein results from TCRdb running MiXCR on the reads. The profile shows about 400,000 distinct CDR3 sequences, just under 70% of them singletons. Material for sequencing was sorted CD4+, CD8+, or CD8+CD57+ T cells (not recorded which) from PBMCs. The origin of the receptors is a human donor in good health, serving as a control.

V and J are TRBV20-1 and TRBJ2-1; 7 bases agree with TRBD2. Germline V gene sequence: CDR1 DFQATT, CDR2 SNEGSKA (reference sequence). The CDR3 runs 14 residues. The CDR3 is CSAGRSEANNEQFF. CDR3 coding DNA: TGCAGCGCCGGGAGGAGCGAGGCCAACAATGAGCAGTTCTTC.

This clonotype was seen a single time. The genes are TRBV7-6 and TRBJ2-7, with D perhaps assigned TRBD1 or TRBD2 (6 bases each). CDR3 size: 15 residues. V was cut by 1 base and J by 2 bases, with 12 bases left in between. CDR1 is SGHVS and CDR2 is FNYEAQ in the germline V gene. Here the CDR3 DNA reads TGTGCCAGCAGCTTAGGGGGGGCAGGGGCCTACGAGCAGTACTTC. Translation: CASSLGGAGAYEQYF.

Many counts were recorded for this clonotype. The chain employs TRBV11-2 and TRBJ1-2; 8 nucleotides match TRBD1. Germline-derived CDR1 and CDR2 are SGHAT and FQNNGV. After removal of 6 bases from V and 6 bases from J, the junction contained 12 bases not matched to a gene. The CDR3 contains 15 residues. The CDR3 nucleotides are TGTGCCAGCAGGGGACGGACAGGGAGGGAGAATGGCTACACCTTC. Protein sequence: CASRGRTGRENGYTF.

To note about this clonotype: The missing conserved phenylalanine or tryptophan at the end of this CDR3 makes a read error likely. The DNA is left out, because the CDR3 cannot be placed on it with certainty; the CDR3 is given as TCRdb lists it. This sequence joins TRBV7-3 and TRBJ1-2; the DNA was not used to check the table's D call, TRBD1. With termini counted, the CDR3 has 12 amino acids. Germline CDR1 reads SGHTA; CDR2 reads FQGTGA. The CDR3 region is CASSLVSAAYTH.